This note documents a single T cell receptor (beta chain) sequence. Its specificity is unknown. This sample is part of a study of shared clonotypes between healthy human individuals. Produced via immunoSEQ multiplex PCR; TCRdb's table is partial and in-frame only. The repertoire holds approximately 1,500,000 clones, with approximately 97% as singletons. The study's findings and limits: Sequencing depth was expected to influence donor clonotype sharing.

CDR3 length: 16 amino acids. CDR1 is MDHEN and CDR2 is SYDVKM in the germline V gene. Losses at the gene ends were 4 bases for V and 1 base for J; bases not matched to a gene: 10. The chain combines TRBV28 with TRBJ2-7; 7 bases match TRBD1. Source material: naive CD4+ T cells sorted from blood. Subset given: CD45RA+ positively selected. The sequence came from a man aged 25-45 years in good health. The CDR3 protein is CASSSPGTDKSYEQYF. The CDR3 DNA sequence: TGTGCCAGCAGTTCACCCGGGACAGACAAATCCTACGAGCAGTACTTC.